This is a list of T cell receptor beta chains from one sample in a study of cytomegalovirus exposure and HLA in healthy donors. The repertoire was sequenced with immunoSEQ multiplex PCR; TCRdb's copy has only in-frame clones and lacks some. The data contain around 150,000 clones, roughly 85% of them singletons. The specimen sequenced was PBMCs. The receptors originated from a man aged 40-49 years in good health and CMV-seropositive. Both conserved end residues are trimmed from each CDR3. Size values are once, few and many counts, or a class for expanded clones, and some rows have none.

V	size	J	CDR3
TRBV10-3	NA	TRBJ2-5	ASSPATYQETQY
TRBV5-1	NA	TRBJ1-1	ASSSGQGRNTEAF
TRBV18	NA	TRBJ2-5	ASSPLRGNQETQY
TRBV6-5	NA	TRBJ1-5	ASRWDRASNQPQH
TRBV7-9	NA	TRBJ1-1	ASSLVSDTEAF
TRBV15	NA	TRBJ1-1	ATSRDFRGTEAF
TRBV10-1	once	TRBJ2-7	ASSDPLSGRDEQY
TRBV2	NA	TRBJ2-2	ASRIGVSFVGELF
TRBV9	NA	TRBJ1-1	ASSSQGWGTEAF
TRBV10-3	few	TRBJ2-7	AIGQGVYEQY
TRBV9	once	TRBJ2-5	ASSGGRAITETQY
TRBV7-9	NA	TRBJ1-4	ASSFGSGDEKLF
TRBV6-1	NA	TRBJ1-2	ASREAYGYT